This T cell receptor (beta chain) was identified during a study of blood T cell repertoires in COVID-19. Overall study context: The cDNA or gDNA used as material had been derived from T cells, B-cell-depleted T cells, or PBMCs.

V shed 1 base and J shed 2 bases, with 7 bases lying between them. CDR1 and CDR2 from the germline V gene are SGHVS and FQNEAQ. The CDR3 is 14 amino acids. Seattle's cohort entered during active infection and was followed longitudinally. Libraries were prepared by immunoSEQ multiplex PCR; TCRdb keeps only in-frame clonotypes and omits some of them. The data hold more than 200,000 clones, with around 83% observed a single time. This clone was seen a few times. The sequence was obtained from a woman aged 50 to 60 with COVID-19, enrolled during active disease. The chain is built from TRBV7-8 and TRBJ2-3; unclear D gene. The sequencing sample was made of peripheral blood. CDR3 residues: CASSLGLFTDTQYF. The DNA for the CDR3 is TGTGCCAGCAGCTTAGGTCTCTTCACAGATACGCAGTATTTT.